The 18 T cell receptor beta chains below all came from one sample that was sequenced in a study of blood T cells in healthy people across ages. Then a second PCR, running about 7 to 11 cycles, was carried out with a sample-barcoded 5' primer and a J-beta primer mix. TCRdb independently ran MiXCR on the 5' RACE reads; one entry per CDR3 protein. Of fewer than 900,000 distinct CDR3 sequences detected, 36% appear once; the ten largest clones hold 10% to 15%. Sequencing was done on a sample of blood. These receptors were taken from a man between 18 and 35 years old in good health.

The chain carries TRBV4-3 and TRBJ2-2; D gene unclear. The germline V gene encodes CDR1 LGHNA and CDR2 YSLEER. Trimming shortened V by 0 bases and J by 1 base, and 9 bases separated the two germline ends. The CDR3 is 16 amino acids. The CDR3 DNA reads as TGCGCCAGCAGCCAAGACGGGCTAAGGAACACCGGGGAGCTGTTTTTT. Translation gives CASSQDGLRNTGELFF.

The chain has TRBV5-6 and TRBJ1-1; D is uncertain. Trimming took 1 base from V and 1 from J, leaving 8 bases between them. The CDR3 is made up of 14 amino acids. Germline V CDR1 and CDR2: SGHDT, YYEEEE. In nucleotides, the CDR3 is TGTGCCAGCAGCTTGAGTCCACCGAACACTGAAGCTTTCTTT. Encoded protein: CASSLSPPNTEAFF.

The rearrangement links TRBV10-3 to TRBJ2-3, with 15 bases matching TRBD2. This CDR3 has 16 amino acids. Germline trimming cut 5 bases from V and 5 bases from J; bases unmatched to any gene: 5. CDR1 and CDR2 from the germline V gene are ENHRY and SYGVKD. The CDR3 spells CAISRTSGGDIDTQYF. CDR3 nucleotides: TGTGCCATCAGTCGGACTAGCGGGGGGGATATAGATACGCAGTATTTT.

Ten or more counts support this clonotype. The chain joins TRBV5-5 to TRBJ1-2; 9 bases are shared with TRBD1. V shed 2 bases and J 8 bases; nucleotides not matched to a gene: 1. Looked up from germline, CDR1 is SGHKS and CDR2 is YYEKEE (reference sequence). This CDR3 region has 12 residues. CDR3 sequence reads: CASSLGTGGYTF. CDR3 DNA sequence: TGTGCCAGCAGCTTAGGGACAGGGGGCTACACCTTC.

This clonotype was detected only a few times. This chain uses TRBV10-2 with TRBJ2-4; D remains ambiguous. Trimming removed 3 bases from V and 0 bases from J, with 18 bases in between. The CDR3 runs to 18 residues. CDR1 WSHSY and CDR2 SAAADI come from the germline V gene. CDR3 in DNA: TGCGCCAGCAGTGAAAGCCCCCTGGCCGTATTAGCCAAAAACATTCAGTACTTC. It codes for CASSESPLAVLAKNIQYF.

Only a few counts were recorded for this clonotype. The V and J genes are TRBV14 and TRBJ1-2, with 8 bases aligning to TRBD1. Germline V CDR1 and CDR2: SGHDN, FVKESK. This CDR3 has 15 amino acids. The J segment lost 4 bases and the V segment lost 3 bases, leaving 7 bases of the junction unmatched. This chain's CDR3 is CASSQIGQGGYGYTF. The CDR3 DNA reads TGTGCCAGCAGCCAGATCGGACAGGGAGGCTATGGCTACACCTTC.

This clonotype was observed a handful of times. The V call is TRBV6-2 or TRBV6-3, the J call TRBJ2-1; 8 nucleotides match TRBD1. The CDR3 extends over 13 amino acids. CDR1 is MNHEY, CDR2 SVGEGT, per germline. Trimming at V came to 2 bases and at J to 13 bases, leaving 7 bases not matched to a gene. The CDR3 DNA sequence: TGTGCCAGCAGTTACGTTGGCGGGACAGGTCAGTTCTTC. Protein: CASSYVGGTGQFF.

This clonotype has a handful of counts. V gene TRBV11-2 combines with J gene TRBJ1-4; 7 bases line up with TRBD1. With V trimmed by 6 bases and J by 4 bases, 2 bases remained unmatched. Germline CDR1 reads SGHAT; CDR2 reads FQNNGV. The CDR3 is 13 residues long. The CDR3 DNA reads TGTGCCAGCAGGACAGGGAGTAATGAAAAACTGTTTTTT. Translating gives CASRTGSNEKLFF.

CDR3 sequence: CASSSLGTTFTDTQYF. Written as DNA, the CDR3 is TGTGCCAGCAGTTCCCTCGGAACAACTTTCACAGATACGCAGTATTTT. The rearrangement joins TRBV14 to TRBJ2-3; no clear D. The CDR3 runs 16 residues. Trimming left V 6 bases short and J 2 bases short, with 18 bases between. CDR1 is SGHDN, CDR2 FVKESK, per germline.

Many counts were recorded for this clonotype. The rearrangement uses TRBV7-3 and TRBJ2-3; no clear D gene. Trimming shortened V by 8 bases and J by 0 bases, and 12 bases separated the two germline ends. The CDR3 length is 14 residues. Per germline, CDR1 SGHTA and CDR2 FQGTGA. DNA of the CDR3: TGTGCCAGCTCCCGCGCGGCGAGCACAGATACGCAGTATTTT. Translated, it gives CASSRAASTDTQYF.

The chain joins TRBV20-1 to TRBJ2-2; maybe TRBD1 (6 bases). CDR1 is DFQATT and CDR2 is SNEGSKA in the germline V gene (reference sequence). CDR3 length: 16 amino acids. Deletions cut 6 bases from V and 4 bases from J, with 21 bases between. CDR3 loop: CSASDRQAAGTGELFF. CDR3 DNA sequence: TGCAGTGCAAGCGATAGACAGGCTGCAGGCACCGGGGAGCTGTTTTTT.

V gene TRBV5-4 combines with J gene TRBJ2-3, with 12 bases that match TRBD2. CDR1 is SGHNT and CDR2 is YYREEE in the germline V gene (reference sequence). This CDR3 contains 19 residues. V shed 0 bases and J 5 bases; nucleotides not matched to a gene: 13. CDR3 nucleotide sequence: TGTGCCAGCAGCTTGGGACTAGCGGGGGTCCCGACGAGGGGAGATACGCAGTATTTT. It is translated as CASSLGLAGVPTRGDTQYF.

In this sample, this clonotype turned up a few times. The chain combines TRBV6-2 or TRBV6-3 with TRBJ2-5, with 7 bases lining up with TRBD1. The DNA matches TRBJ2-7 better at its end, which makes the J call doubtful. The CDR3 extends over 14 amino acids. Germline lookup yields CDR1 MNHEY and CDR2 SVGEGT. The DNA of the CDR3 is TGTGCCAGCAACAAAAAACGCCAGGGGGACGAGCAGTACTTC. Translating gives CASNKKRQGDEQYF.

The rearrangement uses TRBV28 and TRBJ1-1; tentative D call: TRBD1 (6 bases). V was pared by 4 bases and J by 7 bases, with 16 bases between. This CDR3 contains 14 residues. The germline V gene has CDR1 MDHEN and CDR2 SYDVKM. The CDR3 is CASSSPGGGGEAFF. Here the CDR3 DNA reads TGTGCCAGCAGTTCCCCGGGAGGGGGGGGTGAAGCTTTCTTT.

This clonotype was detected a few times. V and J are TRBV5-1 and TRBJ1-1, with D maybe TRBD1 (6 bases). Germline CDR1 reads SGHRS; CDR2 reads YFSETQ. V was pared by 5 bases and J by 7 bases, with 21 bases between. The CDR3 loop spans 15 amino acids. The CDR3 region is CASSFSSGGRDEAFF. The DNA for the CDR3 is TGCGCCAGCAGTTTTTCTAGCGGGGGGCGGGATGAAGCTTTCTTT.

The table lists this clonotype with a few counts. V and J are TRBV30 and TRBJ1-5; D gene ambiguous. The V end lost 2 bases, the J end lost 2 bases, and 7 bases lay between the germline ends. CDR3 length: 13 amino acids. Germline-derived CDR1 and CDR2 are GTSNPN and SVGIG (reference sequence). In nucleotides, the CDR3 is TGTGCCTGGAGTACGGGCCGCAATCAGCCCCAGCATTTT. It is translated as CAWSTGRNQPQHF.

About this clonotype: This may be a read error: a much more frequent sequence differs by one nucleotide. The chain combines TRBV5-1 with TRBJ2-1; 8 bases line up with TRBD1. Trimming cost V 3 bases and J 4 bases; bases outside gene matches: 9. The germline V gene has CDR1 SGHRS and CDR2 YFSETQ. The CDR3 covers 16 residues. DNA of the CDR3: TGCGCCAGCAGCTCAGAGGCAGGGGGCATTTACAATGAGCAGTTCTTC. It specifies CASSSEAGGIYNEQFF.

This clonotype has only a few counts. This chain joins TRBV11-2 and TRBJ1-1; no definite D call. The CDR3 runs 18 residues. The V end lost 3 bases, the J end lost 5 bases, and 25 bases lay between the germline ends. Germline V gene lookup returns CDR1 SGHAT and CDR2 FQNNGV. CDR3 protein: CASSFPRGRVPRGTEAFF. The CDR3 DNA follows: TGTGCCAGCAGCTTCCCCCGGGGAAGGGTCCCTAGAGGGACTGAAGCTTTCTTT.